This T cell receptor (beta chain) was documented in a study of T cell responses to AZD1222 COVID-19 vaccine. Study-wide results and caveats: With two AZD1222 doses given, Spike-specific TCR breadth and depth both rose.

Produced via immunoSEQ multiplex PCR; TCRdb's table is partial and in-frame only. The data contain 55,000 to 90,000 clones, roughly 82% of them singletons. Details on this clone: What it recognizes is unknown.

The receptor was isolated from an adult in good health. The sequences come from peripheral blood, collected on day 0 of AZD1222 vaccination.

This CDR3 is CASKARGGSGNTIYF. The CDR3 coding sequence is TGTGCCAGCAAGGCCCGAGGGGGGTCTGGAAACACCATATATTTT. The chain joins TRBV2 to TRBJ1-3; the D gene is possibly TRBD1 (6 bases). The CDR3 has 15 amino acids. Germline CDR1 and CDR2: SNHLY and FYNNEI. Trimming shortened V by 7 bases and J by 1 base, and 14 bases separated the two germline ends.